These 30 T cell receptor beta chains were all obtained from the same sample, sequenced in a study of blood T cells in healthy people across ages. A second PCR of roughly 7 to 11 cycles used a sample-barcoded 5' primer and a J-beta primer mix. Each CDR3 protein gets one entry after TCRdb re-called the 5' RACE reads with MiXCR. The sample lists hundreds of thousands of distinct CDR3 sequences, around 38% seen once, with 25% to 30% in the top ten. Material for sequencing was blood. Every receptor here comes from a man of 80 years or more in good health.

Concerning this clonotype: A junction end diverges from the germline sequence, so it may reflect a read error. This rearrangement joins TRBV7-7 to TRBJ2-6, with D perhaps TRBD2 (5 bases). Per germline, CDR1 SSHAT and CDR2 FNYEAQ (reference sequence). This CDR3 has 16 residues. The CDR3 DNA sequence: TGTGCTAGCAGCCCTAGGACTCAATCTGGGGCCAACGTCCTGACTTTC. Protein product: CASSPRTQSGANVLTF.

A few counts support this clonotype. The chain employs TRBV5-8 and TRBJ2-5, with 9 bases that match TRBD2. V lost 0 bases, J lost 1 base, and 4 bases stayed unmatched. Germline V CDR1 and CDR2: SGHTS, YDEGEE. This CDR3 is 16 amino acids long. CDR3 in DNA: TGTGCCAGCAGCTTGGGTCTAGCGGGATCCCAAGAGACCCAGTACTTC. It specifies CASSLGLAGSQETQYF.

V is TRBV27 and J is TRBJ1-5, with D perhaps matching TRBD1 (5 bases). Germline V gene data show CDR1 as MNHEY and CDR2 as SMNVEV (reference sequence). The CDR3 is 13 amino acids. The V and J ends lost 6 bases and 6 bases respectively, with 12 bases between them. In DNA, the CDR3 is TGTGCCAGCAGCTTGATTACAGGTCAGCCCCAGCATTTT. It codes for CASSLITGQPQHF.

As for this clonotype: A much larger clone differs from this one at a single base, so this may be a read error. V gene TRBV29-1 combines with J gene TRBJ2-7; TRBD2 agrees at 11 bases. The CDR3 totals 15 residues. Germline values: CDR1 SQVTM, CDR2 ANQGSEA. This chain's CDR3 is CSVEVLAGASDEQYF. The CDR3 DNA reads TGCAGCGTTGAAGTACTAGCGGGAGCCTCCGACGAGCAGTACTTC.

The V and J genes are TRBV7-2 and TRBJ2-1, with D unresolved. V shed 5 bases and J shed 15 bases, with 23 bases lying between them. The CDR3 is 14 residues long. The germline gives CDR1 SGHTA, CDR2 FQGNSA. The CDR3, as DNA: TGTGCCAGCAGCCCAACCCAATCCGACCGGATTGTGTTCTTC. Translating it yields CASSPTQSDRIVFF. Drawing the rest from reference TRBV7-2 and TRBJ2-1, the complete variable domain is GAGVSQSPSNKVTEKGKDVELRCDPISGHTALYWYRQSLGQGLEFLIYFQGNSAPDKSGLPSDRFSAERTGGSVSTLTIQRTQQEDSAVYLCASSPTQSDRIVFFGPGTRLTVL.

The genes are TRBV5-1 and TRBJ2-1; TRBD2 matches 9 bases. The J segment lost 9 bases and the V segment lost 0 bases, leaving 10 bases of the junction unmatched. This CDR3 comprises 16 residues. Germline CDR1 reads SGHRS; CDR2 reads YFSETQ. CDR3 nucleotide sequence: TGCGCCAGCAGCTTGGTTTCGGGCGGGGGGGCTTCTGAGCAGTTCTTC. This translates into CASSLVSGGGASEQFF.

Regarding this clonotype: A much larger clone lies a single base off, so this may be a read error. The V gene is TRBV6-2 or TRBV6-3, the J gene TRBJ2-7; 11 nucleotides line up with TRBD1. V lost 6 bases to trimming and J lost 3 bases; unmatched junction nucleotides: 4. The CDR3 is 14 amino acids. Looked up from germline, CDR1 is MNHEY and CDR2 is SVGEGT. The CDR3 DNA sequence: TGTGCCAGCAGACCCGGGACAGGGGGCTACGAGCAGTACTTC. This gives the protein CASRPGTGGYEQYF.

This clonotype was detected only a few times. This chain connects TRBV27 to TRBJ2-3, with 11 bases identical to TRBD2. CDR1 is MNHEY and CDR2 is SMNVEV in the germline V gene (reference sequence). The junction had 2 bases not matched to a gene; V was cut back by 2 bases and J by 1 base. The CDR3 runs 16 residues. CDR3 bases: TGTGCCAGCAGTTTAAAGGGACTAGCGGGCACAGATACGCAGTATTTT. Translated, it gives CASSLKGLAGTDTQYF.

This clonotype was seen a few times. The CDR3 sequence is CASSGQGSGANVLTF. CDR3 coding DNA: TGTGCCAGCAGCGGACAGGGCTCTGGGGCCAACGTCCTGACTTTC. V and J are TRBV11-3 and TRBJ2-6, with TRBD1 matching 8 bases. The CDR3 totals 15 residues. CDR1 and CDR2 (germline): SGHNT, YENEEA. J lost 0 bases, V lost 5 bases, and 0 bases had no gene match.

The chain carries TRBV3-1 and TRBJ2-7; tentative D call: TRBD2 (5 bases). Trimming cost V 3 bases and J 0 bases, with 15 bases left between them. The CDR3 is made up of 16 amino acids. Per the germline V gene, CDR1 is LGHDT and CDR2 is YNNKEL (reference sequence). CDR3 protein: CASSQRAKQSSYEQYF. CDR3 DNA sequence: TGTGCCAGCAGCCAGCGGGCTAAACAGAGCTCCTACGAGCAGTACTTC.

V usage is TRBV4-2 and J usage is TRBJ2-7; 9 positions agree with TRBD2. This CDR3 region has 17 residues. J lost 3 bases, V lost 1 base, and 10 bases had no gene match. CDR1 LGHNA and CDR2 YNFKEQ come from the germline V gene. CDR3 protein: CASSQAGQRGARYEQYF. In DNA form, the CDR3 reads TGTGCCAGCAGCCAAGCGGGCCAGCGGGGGGCTCGCTACGAGCAGTACTTC.

The V call is TRBV28, the J call TRBJ2-2; unclear D gene. This CDR3 comprises 15 residues. Trimming removed 4 bases from V and 2 bases from J, with 11 bases in between. Germline CDR1 and CDR2: MDHEN and SYDVKM. CDR3 DNA: TGTGCCAGCAGTTCTCCGCGGCGCAACACCGGGGAGCTGTTTTTT. This translates into CASSSPRRNTGELFF.

The table lists this clonotype with many counts. This chain links TRBV7-3 with TRBJ2-6; unclear D gene. V lost 5 bases and J lost 2, with 1 base in between. Germline V CDR1 and CDR2: SGHTA, FQGTGA. CDR3 length equals 12 residues. CDR3 nucleotides: TGTGCCAGCAGCCCTGGGGCCAACGTCCTGACTTTC. Encoded protein: CASSPGANVLTF.

The table lists this clonotype with a few counts. CDR3 in DNA: TGTGCCAGCAGTTTACGACAGGGGGATCGCGGCTACACCTTC. Amino acids: CASSLRQGDRGYTF. This chain uses TRBV28 with TRBJ1-2; TRBD1 matches 9 bases. J gave up 8 bases and V 2 bases, and 6 bases lay outside the gene matches. Germline values: CDR1 MDHEN, CDR2 SYDVKM. The CDR3 runs to 14 residues.

V gene TRBV12-3 or TRBV12-4 combines with J gene TRBJ1-2; weak D call: TRBD1 (5 bases). V lost 3 bases and J 6 bases, leaving 11 bases between the germline ends. The CDR3 has 13 amino acids. The CDR3 coding sequence is TGTGCCAGCAGTTTCGGGCGGGACGATGGCTACACCTTC. Amino acids: CASSFGRDDGYTF.

The J gene is TRBJ2-7, the V gene TRBV13; the D is unclear. Trimming stripped 4 bases from V and 0 bases from J, with 16 bases between. The germline V gene encodes CDR1 PRHDT and CDR2 FYEKMQ (reference sequence). The CDR3 extends over 16 amino acids. The CDR3 nucleotides read TGTGCCAGCAGCTCCCCCAGGTCAGGACCCTCCTACGAGCAGTACTTC. Translating gives CASSSPRSGPSYEQYF.

The table lists this clonotype with a few counts. A much larger clone sits a single nucleotide away, making a read error possible. The chain links TRBV12-3 or TRBV12-4 to TRBJ2-7, with a possible D match to TRBD2 (6 bases). V dropped 5 bases and J dropped 3 bases, with 14 bases sitting between them. This CDR3 comprises 14 residues. DNA of the CDR3: TGTGCCAGCAGTGTAAGTGGGGGAGGCTACGAGCAGTACTTC. Translated, it gives CASSVSGGGYEQYF.

The chain has TRBV18 and TRBJ2-4; tentatively, D is TRBD1 (6 bases). Trimming left V 6 bases short and J 9 bases short, with 18 bases between. The CDR3 has 14 residues. CDR1 and CDR2 from the germline V gene are KGHSH and LQKENI. CDR3 DNA sequence: TGTGCCAGCTCCCGAGGACAGAAAGGGGGCATTCAGTACTTC. This encodes CASSRGQKGGIQYF.

The rearrangement joins TRBV21-1 to TRBJ2-1; TRBD2 is the table's D call, not checked against the DNA. TRBV21-1 is a pseudogene. This CDR3 comprises 16 residues. The CDR3 sequence is CASSTLARLEGNEQFF. DNA of the CDR3: TGTGCCAGCAGCACTCTAGCGCGACTAGAAGGTAATGAGCAGTTCTTC.

This clonotype was counted a few times. The J gene is TRBJ2-4, the V gene TRBV27; TRBD1 agrees at 8 bases. Trimming cost V 6 bases and J 1 base; bases outside gene matches: 11. The length of the CDR3 is 17 residues. Germline assignment: CDR1 MNHEY and CDR2 SMNVEV (reference sequence). The CDR3 region has the DNA TGTGCCAGCAGCTCACTCGGACAGGGTGATGCCAAAAACATTCAGTACTTC. Translation: CASSSLGQGDAKNIQYF.

This clonotype was seen more than once but under ten times. V and J are TRBV23-1 and TRBJ2-5; 11 bases line up with TRBD2. TRBV23-1 belongs to the ORF category, with a function that is uncertain. The CDR3 is 16 amino acids. The V gene end was trimmed by 5 bases and the J gene end by 0 bases; junction bases not matched to a gene: 5. CDR3 residues: CASSSRLAGYQETQYF. The DNA of the CDR3 is TGCGCCAGCAGTTCTCGACTAGCGGGATACCAAGAGACCCAGTACTTC.

This clonotype appeared many times. V is TRBV3-1 and J is TRBJ2-7; D possibly corresponds to TRBD1 (7 bases). Trimming shortened V by 7 bases and J by 5 bases, and 15 bases separated the two germline ends. This CDR3 has 13 amino acids. Germline CDR1 and CDR2: LGHDT and YNNKEL (reference sequence). CDR3 protein: CASKRGTVDEQYF. The CDR3 nucleotides are TGTGCCAGCAAACGCGGGACAGTCGACGAGCAGTACTTC.

The chain employs TRBV19 and TRBJ2-1, with TRBD1 matching 8 bases. CDR1 LNHDA and CDR2 SQIVND come from the germline V gene (reference sequence). V gave up 3 bases and J gave up 7 bases; unmatched junction bases: 5. This CDR3 is built from 14 residues. The CDR3 sequence is CASSIGQGRNEQFF. The CDR3 DNA reads TGTGCCAGTAGTATTGGACAGGGTCGAAATGAGCAGTTCTTC.

This chain uses TRBV5-1 with TRBJ2-1; 11 bases fit TRBD1. This CDR3 comprises 16 residues. Germline CDR1 SGHRS, CDR2 YFSETQ. Trimming removed 5 bases from V and 2 bases from J; junction bases left unmatched: 6. For the CDR3, the DNA is TGCGCCAGCAGGGTCGGGACAGGGGGTACCTACAATGAGCAGTTCTTC. Translating it yields CASRVGTGGTYNEQFF.

The chain recombines TRBV7-2 with TRBJ2-2, with a weak D call TRBD1 (6 bases). With 2 bases removed from V and 5 bases from J, the gap between germline ends came to 12 bases. The CDR3 has 15 amino acids. Germline CDR1 and CDR2: SGHTA and FQGNSA. The CDR3 reads CASSLTRQVTGELFF. The CDR3 DNA sequence: TGTGCCAGCAGCTTAACGCGACAGGTTACCGGGGAGCTGTTTTTT. The full variable domain, its missing parts supplied by reference TRBV7-2 and TRBJ2-2, is GAGVSQSPSNKVTEKGKDVELRCDPISGHTALYWYRQSLGQGLEFLIYFQGNSAPDKSGLPSDRFSAERTGGSVSTLTIQRTQQEDSAVYLCASSLTRQVTGELFFGEGSRLTVL.

This clonotype was counted a few times. This chain links TRBV20-1 with TRBJ2-5, with a weak D call TRBD2 (7 bases). The CDR3 consists of 13 residues. V lost 3 bases, J lost 7 bases, and 15 bases lay in between. Germline lookup yields CDR1 DFQATT and CDR2 SNEGSKA (reference sequence). CDR3 residues: CSARGAGAGTQYF. The CDR3 DNA sequence: TGCAGTGCTAGGGGGGCGGGAGCAGGGACCCAGTACTTC.

The chain joins TRBV20-1 to TRBJ2-1; the match to TRBD1 covers 9 bases. CDR1 is DFQATT, CDR2 SNEGSKA, per germline (reference sequence). Germline trimming cut 5 bases from V and 5 bases from J; bases unmatched to any gene: 4. This CDR3 is built from 13 residues. This CDR3 reads CSASGTGHNEQFF. CDR3 nucleotide sequence: TGCAGTGCTTCCGGGACAGGGCACAATGAGCAGTTCTTC.

The V call is TRBV7-2, the J call TRBJ2-7; 9 positions match TRBD2. CDR3 length: 14 amino acids. Germline V gene lookup returns CDR1 SGHTA and CDR2 FQGNSA. Unmatched junction bases numbered 5, after V lost 6 bases and J lost 2 bases. The DNA of the CDR3 is TGTGCCAGCAGAACGACTAGCGGAACCTACGAGCAGTACTTC. Its translation is CASRTTSGTYEQYF.

This chain's CDR3 is CASSYLLLDRNHTGELFF. The CDR3, as DNA: TGTGCCAGCAGTTACCTCCTGTTGGACAGAAACCACACCGGGGAGCTGTTTTTT. The chain joins TRBV6-8 to TRBJ2-2, with D tentatively TRBD1 (6 bases). The CDR3 has 18 residues. V was shortened by 2 bases and J by 3 bases, with 19 bases between the two germline ends. Germline V gives CDR1 MNHGY, CDR2 SAAAGT.

This clonotype was observed once. V usage is TRBV24-1 and J usage is TRBJ2-3, with 8 bases identical to TRBD1. The ends lost 4 bases at V and 0 bases at J; junction bases unmatched: 5. Germline loops: CDR1 KGHDR, CDR2 SFDVKD. The CDR3 extends over 16 amino acids. DNA for the CDR3: TGTGCCACCAGTGACTCCGGGACAGGCAGCACAGATACGCAGTATTTT. Translation: CATSDSGTGSTDTQYF.